These 3 T cell receptor beta chains were sequenced from one sample in a study of cytomegalovirus exposure and HLA in healthy donors. In the PCR, 60 Vbeta and 13 Jbeta primers were used. Sequenced by immunoSEQ multiplex PCR; TCRdb stores in-frame clones only, minus some. The sample carries about 150,000 clones, 80% to 90% recorded once. Sequencing was performed on PBMCs. All receptors derive from a male donor in good health and CMV-seronegative.

The chain couples TRBV4-3 to TRBJ2-7; 11 bases are shared with TRBD1. Unmatched junction bases numbered 10, after V lost 0 bases and J lost 9 bases. The CDR3 runs to 16 residues. Per germline, CDR1 LGHNA and CDR2 YSLEER. Written as DNA, the CDR3 is TGCGCCAGCAGCCAAGATAGGGGACAGGGGGTTTCGGTGCAGTACTTC. Amino acids: CASSQDRGQGVSVQYF.

This chain uses TRBV7-6 with TRBJ1-3; 9 nucleotides line up with TRBD1. Germline values: CDR1 SGHVS, CDR2 FNYEAQ. The junction had 8 bases not matched to a gene; V was cut back by 4 bases and J by 4 bases. This CDR3 has 16 amino acids. CDR3 sequence: CASSSQQGARGNTIYF. The CDR3, as DNA: TGTGCCAGCAGCTCGCAACAGGGGGCGCGGGGAAACACCATATATTTT.

The chain carries TRBV7-8 and TRBJ2-7, with 8 nucleotides matching TRBD2. V shed 1 base, J shed 0 bases, and the junction held 14 bases outside the gene matches. Germline V CDR1 and CDR2: SGHVS, FQNEAQ. The CDR3 consists of 19 residues. The CDR3 DNA is TGTGCCAGCAGCTTAGGATTAGCCGGCGGGAGGCCCCTCTCCTACGAGCAGTACTTC. Its protein is CASSLGLAGGRPLSYEQYF.